This section outlines one T cell receptor beta chain sequence together with its context. Its antigen is as yet unknown. The sample originates from a study of a mutant IDH1 vaccine in newly diagnosed glioma. Study-wide findings and caveats: Pseudoprogression seemingly bore no relation to changes in top peripheral T cell clonotypes.

TCRdb keeps only in-frame clones here, not all; method: immunoSEQ multiplex PCR. The sample records 45,000 to 65,000 clones, roughly 82% being singletons. Regarding time point: week 5, during vaccination. With topical imiquimod, each dose of the vaccine consisted of 300 ug of mutant IDH1 20-mer peptide. The CDR3 contains 11 residues. Germline values: CDR1 MNHNY, CDR2 SVGAGI (reference sequence). Trimming took 3 bases from V and 6 from J, leaving 5 bases between them. The chain carries TRBV6-6 and TRBJ2-5; D gene uncertain. The specimen was PBMCs, collected from a glioma patient whose treatment included an IDH1 peptide vaccine. The clonotype comes from a woman in her late teens or twenties with glioma. Some clones in this sample may be carry-over from other donors' samples. CDR3 residues: CASSYSKTQYF. CDR3 bases: TGTGCCAGCAGTTATTCGAAGACCCAGTACTTC.